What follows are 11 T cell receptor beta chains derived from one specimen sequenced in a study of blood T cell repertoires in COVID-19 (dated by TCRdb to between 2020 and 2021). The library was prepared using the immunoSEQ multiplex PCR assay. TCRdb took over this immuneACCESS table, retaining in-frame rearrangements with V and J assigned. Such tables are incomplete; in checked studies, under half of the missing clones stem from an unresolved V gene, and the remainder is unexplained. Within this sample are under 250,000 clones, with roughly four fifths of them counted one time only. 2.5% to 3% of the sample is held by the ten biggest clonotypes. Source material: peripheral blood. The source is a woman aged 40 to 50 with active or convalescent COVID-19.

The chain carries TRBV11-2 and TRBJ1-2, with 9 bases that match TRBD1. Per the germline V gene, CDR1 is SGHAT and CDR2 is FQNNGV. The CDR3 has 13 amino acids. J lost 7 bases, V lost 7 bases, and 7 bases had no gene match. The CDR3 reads CASTPDRGIGYTF. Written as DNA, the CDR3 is TGTGCCAGCACCCCGGACAGGGGAATTGGCTACACCTTC.

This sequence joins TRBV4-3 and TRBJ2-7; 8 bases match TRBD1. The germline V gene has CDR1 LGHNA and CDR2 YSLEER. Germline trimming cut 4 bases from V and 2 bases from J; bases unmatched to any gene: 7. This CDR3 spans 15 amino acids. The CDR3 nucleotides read TGCGCCAGCAGCCCTGCCTGGGACAGGCCCTACGAGCAGTACTTC. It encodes CASSPAWDRPYEQYF.

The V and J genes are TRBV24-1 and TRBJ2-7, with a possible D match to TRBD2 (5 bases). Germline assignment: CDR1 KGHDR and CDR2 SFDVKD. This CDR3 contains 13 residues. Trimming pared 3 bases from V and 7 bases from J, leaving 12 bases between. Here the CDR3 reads CATSDGLWREQYF. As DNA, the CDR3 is TGTGCCACCAGTGATGGGTTGTGGAGGGAGCAGTACTTC.

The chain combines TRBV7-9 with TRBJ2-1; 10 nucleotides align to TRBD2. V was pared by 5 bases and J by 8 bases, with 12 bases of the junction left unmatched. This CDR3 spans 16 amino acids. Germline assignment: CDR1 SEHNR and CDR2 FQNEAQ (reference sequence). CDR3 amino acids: CASSTPLAGARDEQFF. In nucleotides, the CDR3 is TGTGCCAGCAGCACCCCCCTAGCGGGGGCTAGGGATGAGCAGTTCTTC.

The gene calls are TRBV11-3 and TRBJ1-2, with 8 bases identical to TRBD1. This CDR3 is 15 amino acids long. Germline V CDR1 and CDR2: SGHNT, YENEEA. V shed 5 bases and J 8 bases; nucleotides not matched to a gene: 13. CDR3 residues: CASSPISDRVGGYTF. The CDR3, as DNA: TGTGCCAGCAGCCCGATCTCGGACAGGGTTGGGGGCTACACCTTC.

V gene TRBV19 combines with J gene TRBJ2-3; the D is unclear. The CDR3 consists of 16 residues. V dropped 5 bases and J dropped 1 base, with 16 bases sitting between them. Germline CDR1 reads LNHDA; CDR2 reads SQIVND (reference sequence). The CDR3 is CASSLYPERGTDTQYF. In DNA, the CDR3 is TGTGCCAGTAGTCTCTACCCGGAGCGCGGCACAGATACGCAGTATTTT. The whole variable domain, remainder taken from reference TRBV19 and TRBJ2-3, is DGGITQSPKYLFRKEGQNVTLSCEQNLNHDAMYWYRQDPGQGLRLIYYSQIVNDFQKGDIAEGYSVSREKKESFPLTVTSAQKNPTAFYLCASSLYPERGTDTQYFGPGTRLTVL.

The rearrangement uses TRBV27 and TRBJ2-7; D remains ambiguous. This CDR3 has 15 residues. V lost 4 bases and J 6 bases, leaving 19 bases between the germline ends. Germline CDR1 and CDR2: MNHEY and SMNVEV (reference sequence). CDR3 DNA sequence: TGTGCCAGCAGTTCACTCCCCACGTTTCAACGCGAGCAGTACTTC. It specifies CASSSLPTFQREQYF.

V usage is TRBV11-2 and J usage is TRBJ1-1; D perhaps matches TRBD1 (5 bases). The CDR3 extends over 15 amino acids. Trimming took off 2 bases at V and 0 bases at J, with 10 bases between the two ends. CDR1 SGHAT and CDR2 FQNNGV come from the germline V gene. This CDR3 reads CASSLSGGMNTEAFF. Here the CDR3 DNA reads TGTGCCAGCAGCTTATCGGGGGGTATGAACACTGAAGCTTTCTTT.

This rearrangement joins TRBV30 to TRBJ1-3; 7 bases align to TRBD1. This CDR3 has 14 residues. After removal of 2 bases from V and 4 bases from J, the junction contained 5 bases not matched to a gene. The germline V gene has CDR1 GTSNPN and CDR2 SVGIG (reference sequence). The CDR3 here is CAWSRQGPGNTIYF. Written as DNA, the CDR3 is TGTGCCTGGAGTCGACAGGGACCAGGAAACACCATATATTTT.

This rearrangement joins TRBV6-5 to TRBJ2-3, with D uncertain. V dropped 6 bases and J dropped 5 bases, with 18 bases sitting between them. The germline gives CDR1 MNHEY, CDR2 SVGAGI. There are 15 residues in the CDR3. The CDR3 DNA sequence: TGTGCCAGCAGGTCTCAGGCGCTCCGTCAAGATACGCAGTATTTT. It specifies CASRSQALRQDTQYF.

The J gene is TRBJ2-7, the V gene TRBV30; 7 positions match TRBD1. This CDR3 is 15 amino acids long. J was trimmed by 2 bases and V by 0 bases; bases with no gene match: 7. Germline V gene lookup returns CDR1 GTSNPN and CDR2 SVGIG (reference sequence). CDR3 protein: CAWSVFAGGTYEQYF. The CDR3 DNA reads TGTGCCTGGAGTGTATTCGCAGGGGGAACCTACGAGCAGTACTTC.